Following are 10 T cell receptor beta chains from one sample sequenced in a study of T cells expressing NK-cell markers. TCRdb reanalyzed the 5' RACE reads, giving one entry per CDR3 protein sequence and no DNA. This sample's table has about 160,000 distinct CDR3 sequences. Sequencing was carried out using blood T cells: a sorted CD56 or NKG2C T cell subset, CD4+ or CD8+ T cells, or bulk PBMC T cells (not recorded which). Receptors originate from a woman aged 18-70 years in good health.

The chain employs TRBV20-1 and TRBJ2-3. This CDR3 has 14 amino acids. CDR1 DFQATT and CDR2 SNEGSKA come from the germline V gene (reference sequence). The chain's CDR3 is CSARSNRGRDTQYF.

The chain combines TRBV9 with TRBJ1-3. Germline CDR1 and CDR2: SGDLS and YYNGEE. The CDR3 spans 17 residues. CDR3 residues: CASSVAEAAFSGNTIYF.

The genes are TRBV20-1 and TRBJ1-4. Germline lookup yields CDR1 DFQATT and CDR2 SNEGSKA (reference sequence). The CDR3 consists of 15 residues. This chain's CDR3 is CSARDGGSTNEKLFF.

Here the CDR3 reads CSARKQGSEGYTF. This chain joins TRBV20-1 and TRBJ1-2; TCRdb's assignment of TRBD1 cannot be checked, as there is no DNA. The CDR3 consists of 13 residues. Germline V gives CDR1 DFQATT, CDR2 SNEGSKA (reference sequence).

The CDR3 here is CASRNGGGGNQPQHF. The rearrangement links TRBV2 to TRBJ1-5. CDR1 and CDR2 (germline): SNHLY, FYNNEI. The CDR3 runs 15 residues.

This rearrangement joins TRBV5-8 to TRBJ2-1; as DNA is missing, the TRBD2 call by TCRdb cannot be tested. Per germline, CDR1 SGHTS and CDR2 YDEGEE. CDR3 length: 16 residues. The CDR3 loop reads CASSLAGLAGASEQFF.

The J gene is TRBJ1-5, the V gene TRBV20-1; the TRBD1 assignment by TCRdb is unverifiable without DNA. The CDR3 has 12 amino acids. Per germline, CDR1 DFQATT and CDR2 SNEGSKA (reference sequence). The CDR3 region is CSVTRRGQPQHF.

The J gene is TRBJ2-3, the V gene TRBV3-1; TCRdb gives TRBD2 as the D gene, but with no DNA this cannot be confirmed. The CDR3 spans 16 residues. Germline V CDR1 and CDR2: LGHDT, YNNKEL (reference sequence). CDR3 amino acids: CASSHGTTSGTDTQYF.

This chain joins TRBV12-3 or TRBV12-4 and TRBJ2-5; TCRdb gives TRBD2 as the D gene, but with no DNA this cannot be confirmed. This CDR3 is built from 14 residues. The CDR3 sequence: CASSLIAGEETQYF.

The CDR3 protein is CASSLMQPYNTEAFF. This chain uses TRBV5-1 with TRBJ1-1. Germline V CDR1 and CDR2: SGHRS, YFSETQ. This CDR3 is 15 amino acids long. Full variable domain (missing parts from reference TRBV5-1 and TRBJ1-1): KAGVTQTPRYLIKTRGQQVTLSCSPISGHRSVSWYQQTPGQGLQFLFEYFSETQRNKGNFPGRFSGRQFSNSRSEMNVSTLELGDSALYLCASSLMQPYNTEAFFGQGTRLTVV.